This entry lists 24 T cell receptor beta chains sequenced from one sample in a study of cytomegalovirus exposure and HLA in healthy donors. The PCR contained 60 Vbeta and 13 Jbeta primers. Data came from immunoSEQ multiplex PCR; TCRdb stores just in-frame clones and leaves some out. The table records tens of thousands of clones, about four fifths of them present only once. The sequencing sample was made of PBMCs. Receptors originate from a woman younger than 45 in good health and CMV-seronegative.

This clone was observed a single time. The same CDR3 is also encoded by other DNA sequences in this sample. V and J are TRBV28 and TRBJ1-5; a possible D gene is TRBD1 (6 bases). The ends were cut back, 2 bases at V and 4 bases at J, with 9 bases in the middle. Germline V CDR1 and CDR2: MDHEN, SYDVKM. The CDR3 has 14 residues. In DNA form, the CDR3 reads TGTGCCAGCAGTTTAGTCAGGGGAAATCAGCCCCAGCATTTT. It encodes CASSLVRGNQPQHF.

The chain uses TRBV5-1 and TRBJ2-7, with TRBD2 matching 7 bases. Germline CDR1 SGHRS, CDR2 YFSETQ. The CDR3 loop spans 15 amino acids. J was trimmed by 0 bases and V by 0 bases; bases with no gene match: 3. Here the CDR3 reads CASSLGSGTSYEQYF. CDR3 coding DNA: TGCGCCAGCAGCTTGGGGAGCGGGACCTCCTACGAGCAGTACTTC.

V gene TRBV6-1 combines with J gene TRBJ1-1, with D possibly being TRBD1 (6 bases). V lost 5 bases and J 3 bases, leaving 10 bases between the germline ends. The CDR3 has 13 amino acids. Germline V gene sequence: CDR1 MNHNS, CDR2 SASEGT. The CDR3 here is CASSTGLDTEAFF. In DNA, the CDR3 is TGTGCCAGCAGTACAGGGTTGGACACTGAAGCTTTCTTT.

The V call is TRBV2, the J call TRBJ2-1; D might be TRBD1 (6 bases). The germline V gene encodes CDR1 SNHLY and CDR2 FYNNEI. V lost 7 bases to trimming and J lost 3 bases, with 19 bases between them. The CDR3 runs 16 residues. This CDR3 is CASTNQAGAFYNEQFF. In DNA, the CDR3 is TGTGCCAGCACCAATCAAGCAGGGGCCTTCTACAATGAGCAGTTCTTC.

CDR3 loop: CASSQPAELGPGLAGTGELFF. The CDR3 region has the DNA TGCGCCAGCAGCCAGCCCGCCGAACTTGGTCCGGGACTAGCAGGCACCGGGGAGCTGTTTTTT. The rearrangement uses TRBV4-1 and TRBJ2-2; 9 bases are shared with TRBD2. Losses at the gene ends were 3 bases for V and 4 bases for J; bases not matched to a gene: 21. The CDR3 consists of 21 residues. The germline V gene encodes CDR1 MGHRA and CDR2 YSYEKL.

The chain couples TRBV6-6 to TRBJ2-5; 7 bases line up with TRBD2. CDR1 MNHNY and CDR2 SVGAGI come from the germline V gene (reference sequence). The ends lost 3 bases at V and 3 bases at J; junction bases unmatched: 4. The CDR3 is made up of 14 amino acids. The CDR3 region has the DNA TGTGCCAGCAGTTATGGGCTAGCGGAAGAGACCCAGTACTTC. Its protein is CASSYGLAEETQYF.

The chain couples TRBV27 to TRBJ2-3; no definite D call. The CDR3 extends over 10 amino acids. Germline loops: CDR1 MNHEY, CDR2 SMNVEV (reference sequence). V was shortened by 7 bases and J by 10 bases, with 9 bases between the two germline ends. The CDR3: CASIFSPQYF. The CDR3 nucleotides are TGTGCCAGCATATTCTCCCCGCAGTATTTT.

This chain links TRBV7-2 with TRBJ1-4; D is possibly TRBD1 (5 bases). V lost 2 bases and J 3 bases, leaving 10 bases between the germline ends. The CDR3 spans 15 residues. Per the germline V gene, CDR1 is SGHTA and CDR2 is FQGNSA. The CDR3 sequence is CASSLQGMANEKLFF. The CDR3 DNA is TGTGCCAGCAGCTTACAGGGCATGGCTAATGAAAAACTGTTTTTT.

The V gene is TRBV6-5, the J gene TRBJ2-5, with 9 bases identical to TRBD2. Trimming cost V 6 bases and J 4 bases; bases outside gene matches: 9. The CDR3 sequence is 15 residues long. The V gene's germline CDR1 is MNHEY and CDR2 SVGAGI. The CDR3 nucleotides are TGTGCCAGCAGAACTGGGTCTAGCGGGACAGAGACCCAGTACTTC. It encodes CASRTGSSGTETQYF.

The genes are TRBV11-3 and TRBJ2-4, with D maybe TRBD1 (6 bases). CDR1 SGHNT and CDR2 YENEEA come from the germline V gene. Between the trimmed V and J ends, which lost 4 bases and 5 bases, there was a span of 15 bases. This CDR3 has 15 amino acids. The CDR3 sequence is CASSSGGGTENIQYF. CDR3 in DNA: TGTGCCAGCAGCTCGGGTGGGGGCACAGAAAACATTCAGTACTTC.

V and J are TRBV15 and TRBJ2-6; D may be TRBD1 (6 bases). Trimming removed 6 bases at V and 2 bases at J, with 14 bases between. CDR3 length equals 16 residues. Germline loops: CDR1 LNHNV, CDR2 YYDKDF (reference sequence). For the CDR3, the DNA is TGTGCCACCAGTTCCAACAGGGTCGCTGGGGCCAACGTCCTGACTTTC. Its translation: CATSSNRVAGANVLTF.

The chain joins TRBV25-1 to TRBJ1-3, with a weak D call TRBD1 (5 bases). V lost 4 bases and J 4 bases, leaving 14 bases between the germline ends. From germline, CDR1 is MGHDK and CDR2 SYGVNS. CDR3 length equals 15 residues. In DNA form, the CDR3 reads TGTGCCAGCAGTGCAGCCGGGGGGGTCGGAAACACCATATATTTT. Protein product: CASSAAGGVGNTIYF.

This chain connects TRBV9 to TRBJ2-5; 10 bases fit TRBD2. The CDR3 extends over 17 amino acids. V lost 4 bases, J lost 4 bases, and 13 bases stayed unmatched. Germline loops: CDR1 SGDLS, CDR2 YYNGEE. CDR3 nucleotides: TGTGCCAGCAGCCTGGGGCTAGCGGGGGACCTTGGAGAGACCCAGTACTTC. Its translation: CASSLGLAGDLGETQYF. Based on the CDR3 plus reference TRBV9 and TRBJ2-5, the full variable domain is DSGVTQTPKHLITATGQRVTLRCSPRSGDLSVYWYQQSLDQGLQFLIQYYNGEERAKGNILERFSAQQFPDLHSELNLSSLELGDSALYFCASSLGLAGDLGETQYFGPGTRLLVL.

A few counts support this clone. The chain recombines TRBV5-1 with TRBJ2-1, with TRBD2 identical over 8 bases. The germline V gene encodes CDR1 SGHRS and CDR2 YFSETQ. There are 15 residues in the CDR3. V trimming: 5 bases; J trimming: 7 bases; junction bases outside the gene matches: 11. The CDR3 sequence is CASRSGLEGYNEQFF. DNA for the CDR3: TGCGCCAGCAGATCGGGACTAGAAGGCTATAATGAGCAGTTCTTC. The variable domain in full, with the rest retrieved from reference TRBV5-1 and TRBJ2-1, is KAGVTQTPRYLIKTRGQQVTLSCSPISGHRSVSWYQQTPGQGLQFLFEYFSETQRNKGNFPGRFSGRQFSNSRSEMNVSTLELGDSALYLCASRSGLEGYNEQFFGPGTRLTVL.

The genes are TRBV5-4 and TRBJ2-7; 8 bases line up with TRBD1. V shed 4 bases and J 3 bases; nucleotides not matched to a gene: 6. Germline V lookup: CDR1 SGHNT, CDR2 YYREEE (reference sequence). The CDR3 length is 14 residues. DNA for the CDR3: TGTGCCAGCAGCAGGACAGGGATAGACTACGAGCAGTACTTC. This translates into CASSRTGIDYEQYF.

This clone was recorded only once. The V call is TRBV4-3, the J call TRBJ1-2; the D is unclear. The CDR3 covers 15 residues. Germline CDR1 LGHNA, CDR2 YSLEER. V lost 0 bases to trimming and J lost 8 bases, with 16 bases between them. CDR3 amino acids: CASSQDLGRAGGYTF. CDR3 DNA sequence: TGCGCCAGCAGCCAAGATTTGGGTCGAGCGGGGGGCTACACCTTC.

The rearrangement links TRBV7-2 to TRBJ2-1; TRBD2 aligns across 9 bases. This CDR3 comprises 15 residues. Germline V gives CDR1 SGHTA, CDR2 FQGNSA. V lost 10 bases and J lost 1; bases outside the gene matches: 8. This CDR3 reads CANGRAGGSYNEQFF. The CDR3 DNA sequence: TGTGCCAACGGGCGGGCGGGAGGGTCCTACAATGAGCAGTTCTTC.

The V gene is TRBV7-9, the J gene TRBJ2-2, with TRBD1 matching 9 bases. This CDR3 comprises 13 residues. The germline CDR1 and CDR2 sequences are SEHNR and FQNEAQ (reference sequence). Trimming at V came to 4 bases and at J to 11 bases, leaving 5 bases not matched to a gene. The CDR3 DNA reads TGTGCCAGCAGCTCTACAGGGGGCAGAGAGCTGTTTTTT. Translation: CASSSTGGRELFF.

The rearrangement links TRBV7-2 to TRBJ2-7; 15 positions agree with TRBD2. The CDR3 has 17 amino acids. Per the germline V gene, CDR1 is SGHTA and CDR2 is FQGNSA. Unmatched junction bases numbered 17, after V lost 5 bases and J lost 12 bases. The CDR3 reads CASSASSVGTSGRLAYF. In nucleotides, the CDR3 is TGTGCCAGCAGCGCCTCCTCCGTCGGGACTAGCGGGAGGCTGGCGTACTTC.

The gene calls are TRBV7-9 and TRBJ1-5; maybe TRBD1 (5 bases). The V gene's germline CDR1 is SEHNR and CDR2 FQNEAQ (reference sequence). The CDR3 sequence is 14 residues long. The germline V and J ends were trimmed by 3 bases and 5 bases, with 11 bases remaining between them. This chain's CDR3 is CASSFLTDHQPQHF. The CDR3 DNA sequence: TGTGCCAGCAGCTTTTTGACAGATCATCAGCCCCAGCATTTT. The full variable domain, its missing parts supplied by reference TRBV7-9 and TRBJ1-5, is DTGVSQNPRHKITKRGQNVTFRCDPISEHNRLYWYRQTLGQGPEFLTYFQNEAQLEKSRLLSDRFSAERPKGSFSTLEIQRTEQGDSAMYLCASSFLTDHQPQHFGDGTRLSIL.

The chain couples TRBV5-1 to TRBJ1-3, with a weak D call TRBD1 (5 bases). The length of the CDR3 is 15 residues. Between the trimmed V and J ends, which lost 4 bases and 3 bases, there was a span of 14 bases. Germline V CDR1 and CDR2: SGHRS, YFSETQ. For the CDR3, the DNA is TGCGCCAGCAGCCCCCAGGGAGGTGGTGGAAACACCATATATTTT. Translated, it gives CASSPQGGGGNTIYF.

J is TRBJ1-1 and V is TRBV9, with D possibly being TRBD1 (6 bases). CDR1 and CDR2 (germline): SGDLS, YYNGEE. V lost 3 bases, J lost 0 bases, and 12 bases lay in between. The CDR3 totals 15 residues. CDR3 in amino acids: CASSGDISLNTEAFF. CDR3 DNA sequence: TGTGCCAGCAGCGGGGACATAAGCTTGAACACTGAAGCTTTCTTT.

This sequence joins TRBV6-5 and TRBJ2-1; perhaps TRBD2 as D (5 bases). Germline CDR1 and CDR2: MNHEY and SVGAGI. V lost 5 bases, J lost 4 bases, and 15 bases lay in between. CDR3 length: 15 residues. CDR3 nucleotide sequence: TGTGCCAGCAGTGCCCGGGGTACGCGGTACAATGAGCAGTTCTTC. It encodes CASSARGTRYNEQFF.

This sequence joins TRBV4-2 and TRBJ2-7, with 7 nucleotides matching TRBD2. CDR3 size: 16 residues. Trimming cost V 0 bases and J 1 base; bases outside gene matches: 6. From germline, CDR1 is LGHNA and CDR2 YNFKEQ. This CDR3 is CASSQDWPSGSYEQYF. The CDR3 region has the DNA TGTGCCAGCAGCCAAGATTGGCCTAGCGGTTCCTACGAGCAGTACTTC.